The next 24 T cell receptor beta chains were all read from a single sample in a study of blood T cells in healthy people across ages (dated by TCRdb to about 2015). To prepare the library, 5' RACE was applied. The sample was run on an Illumina HiSeq 2500. The second PCR ran for roughly 6 to 11 cycles and used a J-beta primer mix along with a sample-barcoded 5' primer. Using fastp at Q25 and MiXCR, TCRdb reprocessed the public reads and kept productive beta chains. Records with the same CDR3 protein are collapsed into one entry carrying the most frequent genes and DNA. Counted in this sample were approximately 850,000 distinct CDR3 sequences; 40% to 50% of them appeared once. The ten top clones hold around 21% of the sample. The sample was blood. The receptor set was obtained from a man in his 60s in good health.

This clonotype was observed a handful of times. The rearrangement links TRBV11-1 to TRBJ1-2; perhaps TRBD1 as D (5 bases). Germline-derived CDR1 and CDR2 are SGHAT and FQDESV (reference sequence). V shed 5 bases and J shed 5 bases, with 36 bases lying between them. This CDR3 is 21 amino acids long. CDR3 nucleotides: TGTGCCAGCAGCCCCCTATATGCCAGTGGGCAGGGCGGGAGTATGAAGTATGGCTACACCTTC. This sequence encodes CASSPLYASGQGGSMKYGYTF.

The J gene is TRBJ2-7, the V gene TRBV6-2 or TRBV6-3; D uncertain. Germline values: CDR1 MNHEY, CDR2 SVGEGT. The V gene lost 5 bases and the J gene lost 6 bases, with 23 bases spanning the gap. This CDR3 contains 16 residues. The DNA of the CDR3 is TGTGCCAGCAGTCGACCAACAGCTAACCCGTACGCCGAGCAGTACTTC. It specifies CASSRPTANPYAEQYF.

This clonotype was picked up one time. The chain links TRBV15 to TRBJ2-7, with 9 bases lining up with TRBD1. V lost 1 base to trimming and J lost 5 bases; unmatched junction nucleotides: 6. CDR3 length: 15 amino acids. Germline CDR1 reads LNHNV; CDR2 reads YYDKDF (reference sequence). This CDR3 is CATSRVRTGDHEQYF. DNA of the CDR3: TGTGCCACCAGCAGAGTCCGGACAGGGGATCACGAGCAGTACTTC.

The chain employs TRBV12-3 or TRBV12-4 and TRBJ1-1; D remains ambiguous. V gave up 3 bases and J gave up 1 base, with 6 bases separating them. This CDR3 is 13 amino acids long. The CDR3 DNA follows: TGTGCCAGCAGTTTTGAGACGAACACTGAAGCTTTCTTT. The encoded protein is CASSFETNTEAFF.

The gene calls are TRBV2 and TRBJ2-6; 9 bases match TRBD1. Germline loops: CDR1 SNHLY, CDR2 FYNNEI. This CDR3 region has 16 residues. Unmatched junction bases numbered 4, after V lost 5 bases and J lost 2 bases. CDR3 DNA: TGTGCCAGCAGTAGGGACAGGGTAACTGGGGCCAACGTCCTGACTTTC. Its protein is CASSRDRVTGANVLTF.

The chain combines TRBV6-1 with TRBJ2-3; 12 nucleotides align to TRBD2. J lost 2 bases, V lost 2 bases, and 14 bases had no gene match. There are 20 residues in the CDR3. Germline values: CDR1 MNHNS, CDR2 SASEGT. CDR3 nucleotide sequence: TGTGCCAGCAGTGAACCGCTAACGGGGTCTAGCGGGGGGGTCACAGATACGCAGTATTTT. Translated, it gives CASSEPLTGSSGGVTDTQYF.

This chain uses TRBV4-3 with TRBJ1-1, with D hard to call. This CDR3 region has 18 residues. The germline V gene encodes CDR1 LGHNA and CDR2 YSLEER. V shed 0 bases and J shed 1 base, with 18 bases lying between them. The CDR3 loop is CASSQDWSGLQTNTEAFF. CDR3 coding DNA: TGCGCCAGCAGCCAAGATTGGAGCGGTTTGCAAACGAACACTGAAGCTTTCTTT.

This clonotype was detected a few times. The chain is built from TRBV3-1 and TRBJ2-3, with TRBD1 as a possible D gene (6 bases). V was clipped by 3 bases and J by 2 bases, with 15 bases between them. This CDR3 contains 16 residues. The germline V gene has CDR1 LGHDT and CDR2 YNNKEL (reference sequence). The CDR3 bases are TGTGCCAGCAGCCAGCGAGGGGACACCCCCACAGATACGCAGTATTTT. Amino acids: CASSQRGDTPTDTQYF.

In DNA form, the CDR3 reads TGTGCCAGCAGTTTATACGGGACCCAAGAGACCCAGTACTTC. Protein product: CASSLYGTQETQYF. This sequence joins TRBV28 and TRBJ2-5, with D perhaps matching TRBD1 or TRBD2 (5 bases each). The CDR3 sequence is 14 residues long. Trimming shortened V by 1 base and J by 1 base, and 7 bases separated the two germline ends. The germline gives CDR1 MDHEN, CDR2 SYDVKM.

This clonotype was recorded once. The rearrangement joins TRBV4-3 to TRBJ1-2, with no clear D. V was cut by 7 bases and J by 3 bases, with 15 bases left in between. CDR1 is LGHNA and CDR2 is YSLEER in the germline V gene. The CDR3 sequence is 14 residues long. CDR3 residues: CASIHRGSDYGYTF. The CDR3, as DNA: TGCGCCAGCATCCACCGGGGTAGCGACTATGGCTACACCTTC.

The sample holds a few counts of this clonotype. The chain links TRBV7-2 to TRBJ2-2; 10 nucleotides align to TRBD2. The germline CDR1 and CDR2 sequences are SGHTA and FQGNSA. V trimming: 2 bases; J trimming: 6 bases; junction bases outside the gene matches: 3. The CDR3 spans 15 residues. The CDR3: CASSLTSGAPGELFF. The CDR3 nucleotides read TGTGCCAGCAGCTTAACTAGCGGGGCTCCCGGGGAGCTGTTTTTT. The entire variable domain, with the rest obtained from reference TRBV7-2 and TRBJ2-2, is as follows: GAGVSQSPSNKVTEKGKDVELRCDPISGHTALYWYRQSLGQGLEFLIYFQGNSAPDKSGLPSDRFSAERTGGSVSTLTIQRTQQEDSAVYLCASSLTSGAPGELFFGEGSRLTVL.

The chain is built from TRBV5-1 and TRBJ2-3; no clear D. The germline CDR1 and CDR2 sequences are SGHRS and YFSETQ. CDR3 length: 12 amino acids. V was cut by 0 bases and J by 6 bases, with 5 bases left in between. CDR3 bases: TGCGCCAGCAGCTTGGGAATGGATACGCAGTATTTT. Its translation: CASSLGMDTQYF.

The V call is TRBV6-2 or TRBV6-3, the J call TRBJ2-4; D is possibly TRBD2 (6 bases). V dropped 8 bases and J dropped 6 bases, with 17 bases sitting between them. The CDR3 contains 14 residues. From germline, CDR1 is MNHEY and CDR2 SVGEGT. The CDR3 is CASQDGGARNIQYF. The DNA for the CDR3 is TGTGCCAGCCAAGACGGAGGGGCGAGAAACATTCAGTACTTC.

The V and J genes are TRBV7-6 and TRBJ1-6; D remains unclear. The V end lost 1 base, the J end lost 7 bases, and 8 bases lay between the germline ends. The germline CDR1 and CDR2 sequences are SGHVS and FNYEAQ. The CDR3 is 14 amino acids. The CDR3 loop reads CASSLGSLNSPLHF. CDR3 in DNA: TGTGCCAGCAGCTTAGGTAGCTTAAATTCACCCCTCCACTTT.

The rearrangement uses TRBV7-9 and TRBJ2-6; TRBD2 aligns across 14 bases. Losses at the gene ends were 4 bases for V and 4 bases for J; bases not matched to a gene: 6. The CDR3 extends over 18 amino acids. Per germline, CDR1 SEHNR and CDR2 FQNEAQ (reference sequence). This chain's CDR3 is CASSSGLAGGSGANVLTF. CDR3 coding DNA: TGTGCCAGCAGCTCTGGACTAGCGGGGGGTTCAGGGGCCAACGTCCTGACTTTC.

This clonotype has more than one count but fewer than ten. The rearrangement links TRBV20-1 to TRBJ2-3; D uncertain. The V and J ends lost 2 bases and 0 bases respectively, with 9 bases between them. This CDR3 has 14 amino acids. The germline V gene has CDR1 DFQATT and CDR2 SNEGSKA (reference sequence). The CDR3 region has the DNA TGCAGTGCTAGATCGGGCAGTAGCACAGATACGCAGTATTTT. It is translated as CSARSGSSTDTQYF.

The V and J genes are TRBV10-3 and TRBJ2-1; 12 bases match TRBD2. Per germline, CDR1 ENHRY and CDR2 SYGVKD. The CDR3 has 13 residues. V lost 8 bases, J lost 10 bases, and 6 bases stayed unmatched. The CDR3 DNA reads as TGTGCCATCGGGGCTAGCGGGGGGGGCGAGCAGTTCTTC. Amino acids: CAIGASGGGEQFF.

This clonotype has a handful of counts. The chain joins TRBV4-1 to TRBJ1-4; D is perhaps TRBD1 (5 bases). Germline values: CDR1 MGHRA, CDR2 YSYEKL. The CDR3 totals 12 residues. The ends were cut back, 1 base at V and 16 bases at J, with 13 bases in the middle. The CDR3 DNA sequence: TGCGCCAGCAGCCAAGGCACCGGGACGACGTTTTTT. Its translation: CASSQGTGTTFF.

The chain's CDR3 is CASSLRGALAGPHNEQFF. For the CDR3, the DNA is TGTGCCAGCAGCTTGCGGGGCGCCCTAGCGGGGCCCCACAATGAGCAGTTCTTC. The rearrangement joins TRBV7-9 to TRBJ2-1; 9 nucleotides agree with TRBD2. The germline V gene encodes CDR1 SEHNR and CDR2 FQNEAQ (reference sequence). The length of the CDR3 is 18 residues. V trimming: 3 bases; J trimming: 5 bases; junction bases outside the gene matches: 14.

V is TRBV12-3 or TRBV12-4 and J is TRBJ2-1; no clear D. The CDR3 has 13 amino acids. V was shortened by 5 bases and J by 6 bases, with 11 bases between the two germline ends. CDR3: CASSVARLNEQFF. The CDR3 region has the DNA TGTGCCAGCAGTGTGGCTAGACTCAATGAGCAGTTCTTC.

The CDR3 nucleotides read TGTGCCAGCAGCTTTTATAGCAATCAGCCCCAGCATTTT. Its protein product is CASSFYSNQPQHF. The V gene is TRBV5-5, the J gene TRBJ1-5; D is unresolved. CDR3 length: 13 residues. Germline assignment: CDR1 SGHKS and CDR2 YYEKEE (reference sequence). V was trimmed by 2 bases and J by 0 bases, leaving 3 bases between them.

The V and J genes are TRBV7-9 and TRBJ2-5; the match to TRBD2 covers 8 bases. Looked up from germline, CDR1 is SEHNR and CDR2 is FQNEAQ (reference sequence). The CDR3 covers 16 residues. V lost 4 bases and J lost 2; bases outside the gene matches: 9. The CDR3 sequence: CASSSGQRGPQETQYF. The CDR3 DNA reads as TGTGCCAGCAGCTCGGGCCAGCGGGGGCCACAAGAGACCCAGTACTTC.

Only a few counts were recorded for this clonotype. The rearrangement joins TRBV20-1 to TRBJ2-7, with 8 bases that match TRBD1. Trimming cost V 3 bases and J 4 bases; bases outside gene matches: 5. From germline, CDR1 is DFQATT and CDR2 SNEGSKA (reference sequence). The CDR3 is 13 amino acids. The DNA for the CDR3 is TGCAGTGCTAGCCTCAGGGGGCTTTACGAGCAGTACTTC. This translates into CSASLRGLYEQYF.

This clonotype was recorded once. The chain couples TRBV20-1 to TRBJ1-6; D is undetermined. The CDR3 consists of 15 residues. From germline, CDR1 is DFQATT and CDR2 SNEGSKA (reference sequence). The V end was cut by 1 base, the J end by 10 bases, with 17 bases between. The DNA of the CDR3 is TGCAGTGCTAGAGGAGGCCGGCGGGTGGGATCACCCCTCCACTTT. Translating gives CSARGGRRVGSPLHF.